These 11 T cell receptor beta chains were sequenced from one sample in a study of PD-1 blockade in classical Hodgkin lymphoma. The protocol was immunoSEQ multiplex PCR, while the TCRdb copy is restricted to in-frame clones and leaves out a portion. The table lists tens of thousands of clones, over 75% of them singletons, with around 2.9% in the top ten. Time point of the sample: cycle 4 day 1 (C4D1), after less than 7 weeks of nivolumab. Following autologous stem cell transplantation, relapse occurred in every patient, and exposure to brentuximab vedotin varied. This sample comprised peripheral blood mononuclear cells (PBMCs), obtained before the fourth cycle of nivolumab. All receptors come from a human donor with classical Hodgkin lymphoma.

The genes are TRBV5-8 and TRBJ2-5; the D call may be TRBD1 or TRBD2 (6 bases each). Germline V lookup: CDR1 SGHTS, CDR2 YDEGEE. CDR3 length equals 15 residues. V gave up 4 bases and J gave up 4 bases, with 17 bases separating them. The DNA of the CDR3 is TGTGCCAGCAGCCTGGAGGGGGGCTGGACAGAGACCCAGTACTTC. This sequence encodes CASSLEGGWTETQYF.

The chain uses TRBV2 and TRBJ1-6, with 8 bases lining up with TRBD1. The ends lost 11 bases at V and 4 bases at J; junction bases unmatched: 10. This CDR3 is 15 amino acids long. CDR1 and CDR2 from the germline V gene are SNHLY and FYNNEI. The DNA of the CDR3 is TGTGCCTCCCAGGACAGGGAGTTTTATAATTCACCCCTCCACTTT. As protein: CASQDREFYNSPLHF.

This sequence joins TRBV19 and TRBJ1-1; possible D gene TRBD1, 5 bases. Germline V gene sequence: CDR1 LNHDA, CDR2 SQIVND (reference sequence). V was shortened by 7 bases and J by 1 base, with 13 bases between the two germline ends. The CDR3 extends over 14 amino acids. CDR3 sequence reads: CASTAGGWNTEAFF. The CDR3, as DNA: TGTGCCAGTACCGCGGGGGGGTGGAACACTGAAGCTTTCTTT.

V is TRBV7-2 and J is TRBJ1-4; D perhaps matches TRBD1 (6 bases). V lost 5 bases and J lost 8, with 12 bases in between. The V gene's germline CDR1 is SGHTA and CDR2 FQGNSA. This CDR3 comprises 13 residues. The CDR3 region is CASSPRTAEKLFF. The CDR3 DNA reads TGTGCCAGCAGCCCGCGGACAGCCGAAAAACTGTTTTTT.

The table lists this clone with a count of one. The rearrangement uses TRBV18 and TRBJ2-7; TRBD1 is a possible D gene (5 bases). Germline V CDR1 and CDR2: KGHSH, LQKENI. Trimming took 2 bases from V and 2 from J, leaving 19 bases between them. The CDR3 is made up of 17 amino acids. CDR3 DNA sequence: TGTGCCAGCTCACCATTTGGTGCAGGGAACTCTCCCTACGAGCAGTACTTC. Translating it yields CASSPFGAGNSPYEQYF.

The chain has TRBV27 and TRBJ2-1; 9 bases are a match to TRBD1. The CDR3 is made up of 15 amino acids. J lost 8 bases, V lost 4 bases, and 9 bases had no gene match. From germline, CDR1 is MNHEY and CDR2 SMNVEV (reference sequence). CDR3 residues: CASSYENRGRDEQFF. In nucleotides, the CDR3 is TGTGCCAGCAGTTACGAGAACAGGGGGCGGGATGAGCAGTTCTTC.

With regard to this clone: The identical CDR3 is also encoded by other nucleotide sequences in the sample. This CDR3 reads CASSIRQGLSSPLHF. CDR3 bases: TGTGCCAGCAGCATCAGACAGGGCCTGAGTTCACCCCTCCACTTT. J is TRBJ1-6 and V is TRBV7-9, with 7 bases fitting TRBD1. The V segment lost 5 bases and the J segment 9 bases; nucleotides outside the gene matches: 10. Germline V gene sequence: CDR1 SEHNR, CDR2 FQNEAQ (reference sequence). The CDR3 is 15 residues long.

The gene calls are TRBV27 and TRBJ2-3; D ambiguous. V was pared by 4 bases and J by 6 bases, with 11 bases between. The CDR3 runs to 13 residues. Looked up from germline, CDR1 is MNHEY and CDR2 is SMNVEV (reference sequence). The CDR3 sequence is CASSYPTFDTQYF. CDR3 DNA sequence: TGTGCCAGCAGTTACCCGACCTTTGATACGCAGTATTTT.

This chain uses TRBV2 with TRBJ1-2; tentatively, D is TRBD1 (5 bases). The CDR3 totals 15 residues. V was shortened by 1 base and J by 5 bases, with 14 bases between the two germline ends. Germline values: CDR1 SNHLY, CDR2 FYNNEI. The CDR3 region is CASSEDGLGVYGYTF. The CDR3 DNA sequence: TGTGCCAGCAGTGAAGACGGCTTGGGGGTATATGGCTACACCTTC.

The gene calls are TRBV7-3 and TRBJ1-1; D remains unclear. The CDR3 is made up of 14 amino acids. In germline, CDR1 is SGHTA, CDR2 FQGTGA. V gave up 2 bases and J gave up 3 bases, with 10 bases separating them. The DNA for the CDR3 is TGTGCCAGCAGCTTATTCGGGCCTGACACTGAAGCTTTCTTT. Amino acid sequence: CASSLFGPDTEAFF.

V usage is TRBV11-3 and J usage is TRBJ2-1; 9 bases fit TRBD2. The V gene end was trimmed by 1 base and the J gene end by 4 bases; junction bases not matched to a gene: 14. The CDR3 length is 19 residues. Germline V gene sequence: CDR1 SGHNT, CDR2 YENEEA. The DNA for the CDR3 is TGTGCCAGCAGCTTAGCCAGCGGGAGCGGGGGGTTCAGATACAATGAGCAGTTCTTC. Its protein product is CASSLASGSGGFRYNEQFF.